The following is a T cell receptor (beta chain) sequence with its context. The antigen is unknown. This specimen belongs to a study of radiation and T cells in renal cell carcinoma. The length of the CDR3 is 15 residues. With 4 bases removed from V and 3 bases from J, the gap between germline ends came to 14 bases. From germline, CDR1 is SGHRS and CDR2 YFSETQ. Repertoires were generated with immunoSEQ multiplex PCR, while TCRdb's copy carries only in-frame clones and drops some. The top ten hold almost 6% of the sample, which has roughly 130,000 clones, 88% seen once. General study findings and limits: In blood, top tumor clones expanded by 2 weeks, shrinking by 4. Without pretreatment biopsies, baseline tumor clonotype presence was undetermined.

The sample's time point: blood 2 weeks post-SBRT. The treatment was: 15 Gy SBRT to primary tumor, nephrectomy 4 weeks later. After SBRT, blood was collected at 2 and 4 weeks, plus baseline. The tumor was a clear cell renal cell carcinoma. The TCR was taken from a woman between 65 and 79 years old with renal cell carcinoma. The specimen comprised blood, sampled from a patient whose treatment included radiotherapy and nephrectomy. V and J are TRBV5-1 and TRBJ2-1; perhaps D is TRBD1 or TRBD2 (5 bases each). The CDR3 reads CASSPGTEIYNEQFF. CDR3 nucleotide sequence: TGCGCCAGCAGCCCTGGGACGGAGATCTACAATGAGCAGTTCTTC.